The next 27 T cell receptor beta chains were all read from a single sample in a study of blood T cells in healthy people across ages. Next came a second PCR, run for about 7 to 12 cycles, which used a sample-barcoded 5' primer along with a J-beta primer mix. MiXCR, run by TCRdb on the 5' RACE reads, gives a single entry per CDR3 protein. In the table there are over 750,000 distinct CDR3 sequences, around a quarter of which are singletons. These sequences were also reported in another study, on T cells of mothers and their children.

What was sequenced was blood. The receptors were sampled from a boy aged 5-17 years in good health.

The chain uses TRBV7-2 and TRBJ1-2; TRBD1 matches at 7 bases. CDR3 size: 13 residues. CDR1 SGHTA and CDR2 FQGNSA come from the germline V gene. V lost 5 bases, J lost 3 bases, and 3 bases stayed unmatched. The CDR3 DNA sequence: TGTGCCAGCAGCCCGGACAGGCACTATGGCTACACCTTC. Translation: CASSPDRHYGYTF.

V usage is TRBV28 and J usage is TRBJ2-1, with 10 bases identical to TRBD2. Germline CDR1 is MDHEN and CDR2 is SYDVKM. The ends lost 6 bases at V and 0 bases at J; junction bases unmatched: 8. The CDR3 covers 17 residues. The CDR3 protein is CASSLGSGRSSYNEQFF. In DNA, the CDR3 is TGTGCCAGCAGCCTGGGTAGCGGGAGGTCCTCCTACAATGAGCAGTTCTTC.

This rearrangement joins TRBV29-1 to TRBJ2-3; D is unresolved. V lost 3 bases to trimming and J lost 5 bases, with 9 bases between them. This CDR3 is 12 amino acids long. Germline loops: CDR1 SQVTM, CDR2 ANQGSEA. The CDR3 coding sequence is TGCAGCGTTGATTATGGGGAAGATACGCAGTATTTT. This encodes CSVDYGEDTQYF.

The chain links TRBV7-9 to TRBJ2-1; no reliable D call. This CDR3 spans 11 amino acids. Trimming pared 3 bases from V and 10 bases from J, leaving 7 bases between. CDR1 and CDR2 from the germline V gene are SEHNR and FQNEAQ (reference sequence). CDR3 region: CASSFGEEQFF. Here the CDR3 DNA reads TGTGCCAGCAGCTTTGGGGAAGAGCAGTTCTTC.

This clonotype was recorded a few times. This rearrangement joins TRBV6-5 to TRBJ2-2, with D uncertain. Germline CDR1 and CDR2: MNHEY and SVGAGI. The CDR3 covers 14 residues. The V and J ends lost 0 bases and 6 bases respectively, with 8 bases between them. This CDR3 reads CASSYSKGAGELFF. CDR3 coding DNA: TGTGCCAGCAGTTACTCGAAGGGTGCCGGGGAGCTGTTTTTT.

The chain uses TRBV4-1 and TRBJ1-1; D uncertain. The ends were cut back, 0 bases at V and 5 bases at J, with 16 bases in the middle. The CDR3 spans 16 residues. Germline loops: CDR1 MGHRA, CDR2 YSYEKL. The CDR3 sequence: CASSQDIRTGGTEAFF. CDR3 DNA sequence: TGCGCCAGCAGCCAAGATATCCGAACGGGAGGGACTGAAGCTTTCTTT.

On this clonotype itself: The germline gene is not matched at one end of the junction; a read error may be the cause. V usage is TRBV9 and J usage is TRBJ2-5, with 7 bases that match TRBD1. The DNA end is more similar to TRBJ2-7, so the J call may be wrong. CDR1 and CDR2 from the germline V gene are SGDLS and YYNGEE. CDR3 length equals 13 residues. CDR3 DNA sequence: TGTGCCTGCAGGGGGACAGCCACCTACGAGCAGTACTTC. It is translated as CACRGTATYEQYF.

Only a few counts were recorded for this clonotype. This chain joins TRBV5-6 and TRBJ1-1, with no clear D. CDR1 and CDR2 (germline): SGHDT, YYEEEE. This CDR3 comprises 15 residues. V lost 2 bases and J lost 1, with 12 bases in between. The CDR3 protein is CASSLSGLGNTEAFF. The CDR3, as DNA: TGTGCCAGCAGCTTATCAGGTTTGGGGAACACTGAAGCTTTCTTT.

This clonotype appeared a few times. The genes are TRBV18 and TRBJ2-1, with TRBD2 matching over 15 bases. This CDR3 has 16 residues. The ends lost 5 bases at V and 7 bases at J; junction bases unmatched: 6. Germline V CDR1 and CDR2: KGHSH, LQKENI. CDR3 protein: CASSRTSGRAENEQFF. CDR3 coding DNA: TGTGCCAGCTCAAGGACTAGCGGGAGGGCCGAGAATGAGCAGTTCTTC.

This clonotype was picked up a small number of times. This chain connects TRBV20-1 to TRBJ1-5; 12 nucleotides agree with TRBD1. V was clipped by 6 bases and J by 2 bases; unmatched bases: 2. The CDR3 has 14 residues. Germline CDR1 reads DFQATT; CDR2 reads SNEGSKA (reference sequence). CDR3 amino acids: CSAGQGAGNQPQHF. The CDR3 bases are TGCAGTGCGGGACAGGGGGCTGGCAATCAGCCCCAGCATTTT.

V gene TRBV29-1 combines with J gene TRBJ1-6, with D tentatively TRBD1 (5 bases). Trimming stripped 8 bases from V and 0 bases from J, with 17 bases between. Germline V CDR1 and CDR2: SQVTM, ANQGSEA. The CDR3 sequence is 16 residues long. The CDR3 loop reads CSPDPSGGSYNSPLHF. The CDR3 nucleotides read TGCAGCCCAGATCCTTCGGGGGGCTCCTATAATTCACCCCTCCACTTT.

J is TRBJ1-1 and V is TRBV21-1. TRBV21-1 is assigned pseudogene status. The CDR3 loop spans 14 amino acids. The CDR3 sequence is CASSKGEVGTEAFF. The CDR3 DNA follows: TGTGCCAGCAGCAAAGGGGAGGTGGGCACTGAAGCTTTCTTT.

The chain employs TRBV11-2 and TRBJ2-2, with 8 bases identical to TRBD2. V lost 5 bases, J lost 4 bases, and 12 bases stayed unmatched. The germline CDR1 and CDR2 sequences are SGHAT and FQNNGV. This CDR3 spans 17 amino acids. CDR3 sequence (DNA): TGTGCCAGCAGCCCACGGGAAGCGGGAGTCGTCACCGGGGAGCTGTTTTTT. It codes for CASSPREAGVVTGELFF. The variable domain in full, with the rest retrieved from reference TRBV11-2 and TRBJ2-2, is EAGVAQSPRYKIIEKRQSVAFWCNPISGHATLYWYQQILGQGPKLLIQFQNNGVVDDSQLPKDRFSAERLKGVDSTLKIQPAKLEDSAVYLCASSPREAGVVTGELFFGEGSRLTVL.

This clonotype was picked up a small number of times. This sequence joins TRBV5-1 and TRBJ2-3; TRBD2 agrees at 15 bases. The CDR3 has 17 residues. CDR1 and CDR2 from the germline V gene are SGHRS and YFSETQ. V gave up 4 bases and J gave up 4 bases; unmatched junction bases: 7. Written as DNA, the CDR3 is TGCGCCAGCAGCCTCGGACTAGCGGGGGGGCTGGCAGATACGCAGTATTTT. Protein sequence: CASSLGLAGGLADTQYF.

The gene calls are TRBV9 and TRBJ1-4; TRBD1 might be the D (6 bases). The CDR3 sequence is 14 residues long. Germline loops: CDR1 SGDLS, CDR2 YYNGEE. The V end lost 0 bases, the J end lost 8 bases, and 11 bases lay between the germline ends. CDR3 amino acids: CASSVVDSQEKLFF. In DNA, the CDR3 is TGTGCCAGCAGCGTAGTGGACAGTCAAGAAAAACTGTTTTTT.

This clonotype was observed a handful of times. This chain uses TRBV6-5 with TRBJ2-5, with unresolved D. The ends were cut back, 4 bases at V and 1 base at J, with 13 bases in the middle. CDR1 is MNHEY and CDR2 is SVGAGI in the germline V gene. There are 15 residues in the CDR3. In DNA, the CDR3 is TGTGCCAGCAGTTCCTCCAATGACCTCCAAGAGACCCAGTACTTC. Protein sequence: CASSSSNDLQETQYF.

The rearrangement joins TRBV29-1 to TRBJ2-3; D is uncertain. This CDR3 is 12 amino acids long. Germline CDR1 and CDR2: SQVTM and ANQGSEA. Trimming removed 7 bases from V and 5 bases from J, with 13 bases in between. The CDR3 protein is CSGRPQEDTQYF. CDR3 coding DNA: TGCAGCGGAAGGCCCCAGGAAGATACGCAGTATTTT.

This rearrangement joins TRBV21-1 to TRBJ2-5; TRBD1 was called by the table and not checked on the DNA. TRBV21-1 is designated a pseudogene. The CDR3 sequence is 15 residues long. CDR3 sequence: CAKSGTEDSQETQYF. CDR3 DNA: TGTGCCAAATCCGGGACAGAGGACTCCCAAGAGACCCAGTACTTC.

The chain carries TRBV6-4 and TRBJ2-3, with 14 bases matching TRBD2. V shed 7 bases, J shed 2 bases, and the junction held 11 bases outside the gene matches. CDR1 is MRHNA and CDR2 is SNTAGT in the germline V gene. The CDR3 runs 18 residues. CDR3 protein: CASKPEGLAGAATDTQYF. CDR3 DNA sequence: TGTGCCAGCAAGCCGGAGGGACTAGCGGGAGCGGCCACAGATACGCAGTATTTT.

The chain couples TRBV5-1 to TRBJ2-1; D is possibly TRBD1 or TRBD2 (6 bases each). The CDR3 runs to 14 residues. V dropped 2 bases and J dropped 7 bases, with 13 bases sitting between them. Germline V gene data show CDR1 as SGHRS and CDR2 as YFSETQ. The CDR3, as DNA: TGCGCCAGCAGCTTTTTGGGGGGCAAAAATGAGCAGTTCTTC. Its translation: CASSFLGGKNEQFF.

The chain links TRBV4-1 to TRBJ1-6; D gene unclear. V was trimmed by 0 bases and J by 4 bases, leaving 10 bases between them. This CDR3 comprises 16 residues. Germline lookup yields CDR1 MGHRA and CDR2 YSYEKL. CDR3 amino acids: CASSQEGDGYNSPLHF. CDR3 in DNA: TGCGCCAGCAGCCAAGAGGGAGACGGTTATAATTCACCCCTCCACTTT.

The CDR3 DNA is TGTGCCAGCAGTGGGCTAGCGGGGGACTCCTACAATGAGCAGTTCTTC. It specifies CASSGLAGDSYNEQFF. The V call is TRBV2, the J call TRBJ2-1; 10 positions match TRBD2. The CDR3 is made up of 16 amino acids. Germline V gene sequence: CDR1 SNHLY, CDR2 FYNNEI. Germline trimming cut 4 bases from V and 0 bases from J; bases unmatched to any gene: 3.

The chain links TRBV6-5 to TRBJ1-5, with D perhaps matching TRBD1 (5 bases). Germline-derived CDR1 and CDR2 are MNHEY and SVGAGI. The CDR3 is made up of 13 amino acids. V was clipped by 8 bases and J by 6 bases, with 14 bases between them. The CDR3 here is CASSGGFGQPQHF. The CDR3 bases are TGTGCCAGCTCCGGGGGGTTTGGTCAGCCCCAGCATTTT.

This clonotype was seen only a few times. J is TRBJ1-3 and V is TRBV7-9, with a tentative D call TRBD1 (6 bases). The CDR3 consists of 14 residues. V was pared by 3 bases and J by 7 bases, with 13 bases between. Germline V gene sequence: CDR1 SEHNR, CDR2 FQNEAQ (reference sequence). The CDR3 DNA is TGTGCCAGCAGCTTGGCGGGGGCGCGGAACACCATATATTTT. Its translation: CASSLAGARNTIYF.

This clonotype showed up just a few times. This chain joins TRBV12-3 or TRBV12-4 and TRBJ2-5, with 7 bases fitting TRBD1. The better agreement between TRBJ2-7 and the DNA end casts doubt on the J call. The CDR3 has 12 residues. The CDR3 loop reads CASRKQGSEQYF. DNA for the CDR3: TGTGCCAGCAGGAAACAGGGGAGCGAGCAGTACTTC.

V is TRBV2 and J is TRBJ1-6; TRBD1 matches 9 bases. With V trimmed by 6 bases and J by 19 bases, 19 bases remained unmatched. Germline lookup yields CDR1 SNHLY and CDR2 FYNNEI. The CDR3 extends over 15 amino acids. The CDR3 nucleotides read TGTGCCAGCAGGCCCCTAACCACCGGGACAGGGTCCTTGCACTTT. Protein product: CASRPLTTGTGSLHF.

V gene TRBV12-3 or TRBV12-4 combines with J gene TRBJ1-2; 8 positions agree with TRBD1. The CDR3 runs to 12 residues. With V trimmed by 6 bases and J by 8 bases, 5 bases remained unmatched. The CDR3 protein is CASRVTGDGYTF. Written as DNA, the CDR3 is TGTGCCAGCAGGGTGACAGGGGACGGCTACACCTTC.